The T cell receptor (beta chain) described here comes from a study of radiotherapy plus CTLA-4 blockade in lung cancer (dated by TCRdb to between 2018 and 2020). About the full investigation: Among the enrolled patients, approximately 18% had an objective response, and less than 40% reached disease control. General conclusions and limits of the study: TCR clones derived from tumors expanded in peripheral blood after treatment with radiotherapy and ipilimumab. Increased serum interferon-beta after radiation, together with early dynamic changes in blood T cell clones, were reported to be the strongest predictors of response.

Comment on this clone: There is no known antigen for this receptor. No base quality values were provided; no much bigger clone lies one nucleotide off.

Focal radiation therapy combined with CTLA-4 blockade (ipilimumab) was tested in patients with chemo-refractory metastatic non-small-cell lung cancer. Including the terminal cysteine and phenylalanine, the CDR3 comprises 12 residues. Only CDR3 DNA is held: 36 bases, read in frame from base 1. The germline ends are 6 bases apart after V is trimmed by 4 bases and J by 5 bases. CDR1 SGDLS and CDR2 YYNGEE are derived from the germline V gene. Libraries were prepared through the immunoSEQ multiplex PCR assay. The source is immuneACCESS, and TCRdb retained only in-frame sequences with V and J called. Part of the clones is not carried over; for the studies checked, unresolved V genes explain less than half of this, and the remainder is unexplained. Counted in this sample were 75,000 to 95,000 clones; approximately 78% of them appeared once. Roughly 26% of the sample goes to the ten largest clones.

The chain is encoded by TRBV9 joined to TRBJ2-2, with no D gene named confidently. The sequencing here drew on peripheral blood, taken from a patient treated with radiotherapy plus ipilimumab. The source of this sequence is a human donor with non-small cell lung cancer that progressed on radiotherapy plus ipilimumab. Here the CDR3 is given as CASSNYTGELFF. The DNA is as follows: TGTGCCAGCAGCAATTATACCGGGGAGCTGTTTTTT.